The 20 T cell receptor beta chains given below trace back to one sample, sequenced in a study of regulatory T cells in long-lasting Graves disease. As to time point: newly diagnosed GD, antithyroid drugs for less than 3 months. RNA extracted from PBMCs served as the sequencing template. Building the TCR beta libraries relied on iRepertoire HTBI primers, and CDR3 regions underwent Arm-PCR. MiXCR was run by TCRdb on the multiplex PCR reads, yielding one entry per CDR3 protein. The sample includes under 400,000 distinct CDR3 sequences, approximately 15% of them seen just once. The same sample was also used in a study of T cells in Graves' hyperthyroidism and ophthalmopathy.

Source: peripheral blood mononuclear cells (PBMCs), taken at new diagnosis, from a patient treated with antithyroid drugs. These receptors were collected from a man aged 40-49 years with Graves disease.

This clonotype was recorded at least ten times. This chain joins TRBV20-1 and TRBJ1-5; the match to TRBD1 covers 8 bases. The CDR3 contains 14 residues. Germline V gene data show CDR1 as DFQATT and CDR2 as SNEGSKA (reference sequence). Trimming removed 6 bases from V and 0 bases from J; junction bases left unmatched: 4. CDR3 in DNA: TGCAGTGCAAGACAGGGGACTAGCAATCAGCCCCAGCATTTT. Encoded protein: CSARQGTSNQPQHF.

This clonotype was counted at least ten times. The genes are TRBV5-1 and TRBJ2-5, with unresolved D. This CDR3 is 13 amino acids long. CDR1 is SGHRS and CDR2 is YFSETQ in the germline V gene. Trimming stripped 4 bases from V and 5 bases from J, with 12 bases between. CDR3 loop: CASSPSPGETQYF. In nucleotides, the CDR3 is TGCGCCAGCAGCCCCAGCCCCGGGGAGACCCAGTACTTC.

V usage is TRBV28 and J usage is TRBJ1-2, with D unclear. Trimming shortened V by 9 bases and J by 7 bases, and 15 bases separated the two germline ends. This CDR3 region has 12 residues. From germline, CDR1 is MDHEN and CDR2 SYDVKM. DNA of the CDR3: TGTGCCAGTTGGGTCGGGGAGGCTGGCTACACCTTC. This sequence encodes CASWVGEAGYTF.

This clonotype turned up a few times. The V gene is TRBV18, the J gene TRBJ2-2; possibly TRBD2 for D (5 bases). This CDR3 spans 15 amino acids. V lost 4 bases, J lost 3 bases, and 12 bases lay in between. The germline CDR1 and CDR2 sequences are KGHSH and LQKENI. CDR3 sequence reads: CASSLSSGDTGELFF. The CDR3 region has the DNA TGTGCCAGCTCACTCAGTTCCGGGGACACCGGGGAGCTGTTTTTT. The full variable domain, completed using reference TRBV18 and TRBJ2-2, is NAGVMQNPRHLVRRRGQEARLRCSPMKGHSHVYWYRQLPEEGLKFMVYLQKENIIDESGMPKERFSAEFPKEGPSILRIQQVVRGDSAAYFCASSLSSGDTGELFFGEGSRLTVL.

This clonotype was recorded at least ten times. The chain has TRBV6-1 and TRBJ2-5, with unresolved D. The CDR3 runs to 12 residues. V was shortened by 6 bases and J by 2 bases, with 7 bases between the two germline ends. CDR1 and CDR2 from the germline V gene are MNHNS and SASEGT. The CDR3 DNA is TGTGCCAGCAGCTCTAGACAAGAGACCCAGTACTTC. Translated, it gives CASSSRQETQYF.

This clonotype has at least ten counts. The V and J genes are TRBV6-1 and TRBJ2-1; D unclear. The CDR3 consists of 12 residues. V was shortened by 2 bases and J by 8 bases, with 7 bases between the two germline ends. Germline assignment: CDR1 MNHNS and CDR2 SASEGT. CDR3 sequence (DNA): TGTGCCAGCAGTGAAACCGGTTATGAGCAGTTCTTC. The encoded protein is CASSETGYEQFF.

This clonotype has ten or more counts. J is TRBJ2-4 and V is TRBV10-3; 9 bases fit TRBD1. The trim removed 10 bases at V and 4 bases at J, leaving 11 bases unmatched. Germline CDR1 ENHRY, CDR2 SYGVKD. The CDR3 loop spans 15 amino acids. CDR3 sequence: CASGTGGGGKNIQYF. The CDR3 DNA is TGTGCCAGCGGAACAGGGGGCGGAGGGAAAAACATTCAGTACTTC.

The chain carries TRBV20-1 and TRBJ1-6; D is unclear. The germline CDR1 and CDR2 sequences are DFQATT and SNEGSKA (reference sequence). The V end lost 6 bases, the J end lost 6 bases, and 15 bases lay between the germline ends. This CDR3 region has 14 residues. CDR3 region: CSALVPGRNSPLHF. In DNA form, the CDR3 reads TGCAGTGCCTTGGTCCCGGGCCGTAATTCACCCCTCCACTTT.

This clonotype was seen a single time. It is likely a read error: a sequence one base away is far more abundant. V is TRBV7-3 and J is TRBJ2-7; weak D call: TRBD2 (5 bases). Trimming took 8 bases from V and 6 from J, leaving 17 bases between them. Germline V gene sequence: CDR1 SGHTA, CDR2 FQGTGA. The length of the CDR3 is 13 residues. This CDR3 is CASQDGVAAEQYF. The CDR3, as DNA: TGTGCCAGCCAGGACGGGGTTGCGGCCGAGCAGTACTTC.

This clonotype was counted ten times or more. The V call is TRBV30, the J call TRBJ2-7; perhaps TRBD1 as D (5 bases). The CDR3 spans 13 residues. The germline CDR1 and CDR2 sequences are GTSNPN and SVGIG (reference sequence). Trimming shortened V by 5 bases and J by 0 bases, and 11 bases separated the two germline ends. The CDR3 loop reads CAWDAGHSYEQYF. In DNA, the CDR3 is TGTGCCTGGGACGCCGGACACTCCTACGAGCAGTACTTC.

Remarks on this clonotype: The junction departs from germline at one end; a sequencing error may be responsible. The chain has TRBV5-1 and TRBJ1-5; D may be TRBD1 (6 bases). This CDR3 region has 14 residues. Looked up from germline, CDR1 is SGHRS and CDR2 is YFSETQ. CDR3 DNA sequence: TGTGCCAGCAGTTCAGGACAGCCCAATCAGCCCCAGCATTTT. Amino acid sequence: CASSSGQPNQPQHF.

The J gene is TRBJ2-7, the V gene TRBV29-1; D gene unclear. This CDR3 spans 13 amino acids. V shed 2 bases and J shed 7 bases, with 15 bases lying between them. Germline V gene data show CDR1 as SQVTM and CDR2 as ANQGSEA. CDR3 loop: CSVEKIRPGEQYF. The CDR3 region has the DNA TGCAGCGTTGAAAAAATTCGGCCTGGGGAGCAGTACTTC.

This clonotype was seen many times. This chain links TRBV2 with TRBJ1-3; no firm D call. The CDR3 is 15 amino acids. V was shortened by 7 bases and J by 0 bases, with 13 bases between the two germline ends. CDR1 is SNHLY, CDR2 FYNNEI, per germline. CDR3 amino acids: CASTNDPNSGNTIYF. CDR3 nucleotide sequence: TGTGCCAGCACAAATGACCCTAACTCTGGAAACACCATATATTTT.

The rearrangement links TRBV4-1 to TRBJ1-5; a weak D match, TRBD1 (5 bases). Trimming removed 7 bases from V and 6 bases from J, with 22 bases in between. The CDR3 extends over 16 amino acids. CDR1 and CDR2 from the germline V gene are MGHRA and YSYEKL. Written as DNA, the CDR3 is TGCGCCAGCACCCGAAGCGTTGTCCGGGGGACTCAGCCCCAGCATTTT. Translating it yields CASTRSVVRGTQPQHF.

This clonotype was seen repeatedly, ten times or more. The V call is TRBV2, the J call TRBJ2-7, with TRBD2 matching over 7 bases. V gave up 5 bases and J gave up 0 bases; unmatched junction bases: 7. The CDR3 covers 15 residues. Germline V gives CDR1 SNHLY, CDR2 FYNNEI. CDR3 sequence (DNA): TGTGCCAGCAGTCGGATCCGGGGGGTCTCCTACGAGCAGTACTTC. Protein product: CASSRIRGVSYEQYF.

The chain uses TRBV18 and TRBJ2-5, with D possibly being TRBD2 (6 bases). There are 15 residues in the CDR3. Trimming took off 2 bases at V and 1 base at J, with 11 bases between the two ends. Looked up from germline, CDR1 is KGHSH and CDR2 is LQKENI. Here the CDR3 reads CASSPLGGGQETQYF. The CDR3 DNA reads as TGTGCCAGCTCACCATTGGGAGGTGGCCAAGAGACCCAGTACTTC.

On this clonotype: A much bigger clone sits one base away, suggesting this may be a read error. The V gene is TRBV7-3, the J gene TRBJ2-1; no definite D call. CDR1 is SGHTA and CDR2 is FQGTGA in the germline V gene. The V gene lost 5 bases and the J gene lost 8 bases, with 13 bases spanning the gap. The CDR3 sequence is 13 residues long. CDR3 bases: TGTGCCAGCAGCGCCCATAGGGCTGATGAGCAGTTCTTC. Protein product: CASSAHRADEQFF.

The chain joins TRBV5-1 to TRBJ2-5; D gene uncertain. Between the trimmed V and J ends, which lost 0 bases and 1 base, there was a span of 7 bases. CDR3 length equals 14 residues. From germline, CDR1 is SGHRS and CDR2 YFSETQ. CDR3 in DNA: TGCGCCAGCAGCTTGGGACGGACCCAAGAGACCCAGTACTTC. Encoded protein: CASSLGRTQETQYF.

The CDR3: CSARRAGGEQYF. The DNA of the CDR3 is TGCAGTGCTCGGCGGGCGGGGGGGGAGCAGTACTTC. The chain combines TRBV20-1 with TRBJ2-7, with TRBD2 identical over 9 bases. From germline, CDR1 is DFQATT and CDR2 SNEGSKA (reference sequence). The CDR3 loop spans 12 amino acids. The ends lost 5 bases at V and 7 bases at J; junction bases unmatched: 6.

The chain is built from TRBV5-1 and TRBJ2-5, with 8 positions matching TRBD1. Germline-derived CDR1 and CDR2 are SGHRS and YFSETQ. V shed 2 bases and J 5 bases; nucleotides not matched to a gene: 11. The CDR3 length is 16 residues. The CDR3 region is CASSFYPQGVRETQYF. The CDR3 nucleotides are TGCGCCAGCAGCTTTTACCCACAGGGGGTTCGGGAGACCCAGTACTTC.